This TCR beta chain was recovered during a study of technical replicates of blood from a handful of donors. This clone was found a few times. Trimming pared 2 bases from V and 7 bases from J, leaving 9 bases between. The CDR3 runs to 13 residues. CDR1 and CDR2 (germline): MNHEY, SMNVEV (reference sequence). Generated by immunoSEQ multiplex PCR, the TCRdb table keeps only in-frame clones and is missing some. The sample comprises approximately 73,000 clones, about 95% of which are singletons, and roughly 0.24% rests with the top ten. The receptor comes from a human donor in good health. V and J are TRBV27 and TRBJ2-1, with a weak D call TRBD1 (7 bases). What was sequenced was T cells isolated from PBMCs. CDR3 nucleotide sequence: TGTGCCAGCAGTTTACAGGGGGGTAATGAGCAGTTCTTC. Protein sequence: CASSLQGGNEQFF.